This T cell receptor beta chain was obtained from a study of CD8 T cells in Susac syndrome. CD8+ and CD4+ T cells from blood underwent TCR beta sequencing, which was carried out in a high-throughput format. The CD8+ and CD4+ T cells were isolated magnetically using a negative isolation approach, whereas the TEMRA cells were enriched by FACS. The RNA, roughly 0.5 to 1 ug, was put through reverse transcription using random hexamers. With immunoSEQ multiplex PCR, TCR beta CDR3 was amplified across 54 Vbeta and 13 Jbeta. MiXCR was run by TCRdb on the immunoSEQ multiplex PCR reads, yielding one entry per CDR3 protein. The sample has approximately 160,000 distinct CDR3 sequences; around 94% are singletons. Germline-derived CDR1 and CDR2 are SGHTA and FQGNSA. The CDR3 is 14 residues long. V dropped 1 base and J dropped 1 base, with 7 bases sitting between them.

The TCR sequence derives from a human donor with multiple sclerosis. Input material: CD4+ T cells from PBMCs. The gene calls are TRBV7-2 and TRBJ2-5; unclear D gene. The CDR3 DNA sequence: TGTGCCAGCAGCTTAGGTGCAGTCCAAGAGACCCAGTACTTC. Encoded protein: CASSLGAVQETQYF.